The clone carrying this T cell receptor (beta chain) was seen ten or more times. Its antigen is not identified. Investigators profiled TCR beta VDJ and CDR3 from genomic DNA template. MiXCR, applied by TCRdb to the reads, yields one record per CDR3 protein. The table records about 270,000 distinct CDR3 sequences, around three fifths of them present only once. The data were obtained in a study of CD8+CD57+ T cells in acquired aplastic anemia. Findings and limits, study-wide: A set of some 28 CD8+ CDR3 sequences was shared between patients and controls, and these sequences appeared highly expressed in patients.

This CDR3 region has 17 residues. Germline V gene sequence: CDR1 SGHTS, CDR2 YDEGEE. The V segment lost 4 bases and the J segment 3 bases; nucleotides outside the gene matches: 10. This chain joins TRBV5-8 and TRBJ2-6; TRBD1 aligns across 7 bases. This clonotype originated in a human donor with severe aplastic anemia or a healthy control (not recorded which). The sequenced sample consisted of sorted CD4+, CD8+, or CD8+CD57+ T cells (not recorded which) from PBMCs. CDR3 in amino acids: CASSPPRRGLGANVLTF. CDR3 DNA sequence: TGTGCCAGCAGCCCTCCGCGAAGGGGGCTTGGGGCCAACGTCCTGACTTTC.